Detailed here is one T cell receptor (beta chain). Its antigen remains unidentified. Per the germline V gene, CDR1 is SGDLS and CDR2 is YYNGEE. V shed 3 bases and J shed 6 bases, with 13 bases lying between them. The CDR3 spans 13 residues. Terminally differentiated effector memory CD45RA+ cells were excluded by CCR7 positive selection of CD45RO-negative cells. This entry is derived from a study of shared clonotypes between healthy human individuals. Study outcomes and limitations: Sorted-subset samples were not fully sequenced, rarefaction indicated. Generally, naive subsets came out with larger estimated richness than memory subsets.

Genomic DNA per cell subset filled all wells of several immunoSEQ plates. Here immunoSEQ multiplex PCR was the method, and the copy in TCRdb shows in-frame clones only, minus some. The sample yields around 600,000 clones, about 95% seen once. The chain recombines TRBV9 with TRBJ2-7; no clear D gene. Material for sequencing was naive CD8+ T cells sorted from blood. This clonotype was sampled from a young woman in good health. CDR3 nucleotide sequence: TGTGCCAGCAGCGCCCACTCCTATGGCGAGCAGTACTTC. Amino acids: CASSAHSYGEQYF.